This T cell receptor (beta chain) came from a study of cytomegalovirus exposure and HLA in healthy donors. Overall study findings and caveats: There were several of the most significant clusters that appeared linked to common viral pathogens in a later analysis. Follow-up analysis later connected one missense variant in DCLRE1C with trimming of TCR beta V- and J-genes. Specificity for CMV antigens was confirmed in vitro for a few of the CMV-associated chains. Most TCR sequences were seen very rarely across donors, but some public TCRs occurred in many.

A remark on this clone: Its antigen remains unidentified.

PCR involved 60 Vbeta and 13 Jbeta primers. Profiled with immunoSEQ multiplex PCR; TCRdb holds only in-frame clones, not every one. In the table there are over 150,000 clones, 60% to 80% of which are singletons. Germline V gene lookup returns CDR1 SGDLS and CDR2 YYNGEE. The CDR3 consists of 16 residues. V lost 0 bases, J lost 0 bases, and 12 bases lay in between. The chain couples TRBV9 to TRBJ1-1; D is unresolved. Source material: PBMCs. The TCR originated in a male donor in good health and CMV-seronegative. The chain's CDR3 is CASSVAPTYLNTEAFF. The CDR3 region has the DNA TGTGCCAGCAGCGTAGCTCCGACATATTTGAACACTGAAGCTTTCTTT.